Listed here are 31 T cell receptor beta chains from one sample, sequenced in a study. Via MiXCR, TCRdb re-called the 5' RACE reads, giving one row per CDR3 protein. The repertoire has approximately 40,000 distinct CDR3 sequences, approximately 30% of them found once; the top ten carry roughly 4%. The source material was tumor-infiltrating memory CD4+ T cells sorted from the breast tumor. Specified subset: memory CD4+ T cells, CD4+CD45RO+CD25-. The receptors shown here come from a female donor with breast cancer.

V is TRBV4-2 and J is TRBJ2-7; no definite D call. Trimming took off 2 bases at V and 3 bases at J, with 8 bases between the two ends. CDR3 length: 13 residues. CDR1 and CDR2 from the germline V gene are LGHNA and YNFKEQ. In nucleotides, the CDR3 is TGTGCCAGCAGCCAATCACAGTTCTACGAGCAGTACTTC. As protein: CASSQSQFYEQYF.

The chain combines TRBV7-3 with TRBJ2-7, with a tentative D call TRBD2 (8 bases). The CDR3 is 16 residues long. Trimming cost V 5 bases and J 0 bases, with 17 bases left between them. The V gene's germline CDR1 is SGHTA and CDR2 FQGTGA. CDR3 sequence reads: CASSVRQGLDSYEQYF. CDR3 DNA sequence: TGTGCCAGCAGCGTTAGACAGGGACTAGACTCCTACGAGCAGTACTTC.

This clonotype was detected a few times. In nucleotides, the CDR3 is TGTGCCAGCAGCCCCCCCGGCGAAAATTCACCCCTCCACTTT. The encoded protein is CASSPPGENSPLHF. This chain connects TRBV7-9 to TRBJ1-6; D not certain. The V gene's germline CDR1 is SEHNR and CDR2 FQNEAQ (reference sequence). V dropped 5 bases and J dropped 7 bases, with 12 bases sitting between them. CDR3 size: 14 residues.

The chain uses TRBV12-3 or TRBV12-4 and TRBJ2-7; D is undetermined. Trimming pared 4 bases from V and 2 bases from J, leaving 9 bases between. This CDR3 is 13 amino acids long. CDR3 DNA sequence: TGTGCCAGCAGTTCGGACGGCACCTACGAGCAGTACTTC. Its protein product is CASSSDGTYEQYF.

Details on this clonotype: A much bigger clone sits one base away, suggesting this may be a read error. The CDR3 DNA is TGTGCCAGCAGTCGCGGACAGGACGTCAATCAGCCCCAGCATTTT. Protein product: CASSRGQDVNQPQHF. The rearrangement links TRBV6-5 to TRBJ1-5; 7 bases are shared with TRBD1. The CDR3 sequence is 15 residues long. CDR1 is MNHEY and CDR2 is SVGAGI in the germline V gene. The V segment lost 5 bases and the J segment 3 bases; nucleotides outside the gene matches: 7.

This clonotype was recorded at least ten times. The chain combines TRBV9 with TRBJ1-1, with D possibly matching TRBD1 (5 bases). V was pared by 4 bases and J by 4 bases, with 23 bases between. From germline, CDR1 is SGDLS and CDR2 YYNGEE. There are 17 residues in the CDR3. This CDR3 reads CASSPSGREGISTEAFF. CDR3 nucleotide sequence: TGTGCCAGCAGCCCCAGCGGGCGAGAGGGGATTTCCACTGAAGCTTTCTTT.

There are a few counts of this clonotype. CDR3 residues: CSARDPIEGTSQFF. CDR3 DNA sequence: TGCAGTGCTAGAGATCCTATAGAGGGGACTAGCCAGTTCTTC. The rearrangement uses TRBV20-1 and TRBJ2-1, with TRBD2 matching over 9 bases. This CDR3 is 14 amino acids long. V was clipped by 0 bases and J by 13 bases; unmatched bases: 10. Germline V CDR1 and CDR2: DFQATT, SNEGSKA (reference sequence).

This clonotype was seen repeatedly, ten times or more. This sequence joins TRBV5-1 and TRBJ2-3, with D hard to call. V lost 4 bases and J 5 bases, leaving 14 bases between the germline ends. CDR1 SGHRS and CDR2 YFSETQ come from the germline V gene. The CDR3 has 14 amino acids. The CDR3 sequence is CASSPTESGDTQYF. CDR3 nucleotide sequence: TGCGCCAGCAGCCCAACAGAGTCGGGAGATACGCAGTATTTT. Combining the CDR3 with reference TRBV5-1 and TRBJ2-3 gives the whole variable domain KAGVTQTPRYLIKTRGQQVTLSCSPISGHRSVSWYQQTPGQGLQFLFEYFSETQRNKGNFPGRFSGRQFSNSRSEMNVSTLELGDSALYLCASSPTESGDTQYFGPGTRLTVL.

V gene TRBV20-1 combines with J gene TRBJ2-5; weak D call: TRBD2 (5 bases). Trimming cost V 6 bases and J 5 bases, with 13 bases left between them. CDR1 and CDR2 (germline): DFQATT, SNEGSKA (reference sequence). This CDR3 is 12 amino acids long. The CDR3 DNA is TGCAGTGCGCTTACTAGTGGCGAGACCCAGTACTTC. Translated: CSALTSGETQYF.

This clonotype showed up just a few times. V usage is TRBV18 and J usage is TRBJ2-7; no clear D gene. Germline CDR1 KGHSH, CDR2 LQKENI. The CDR3 length is 14 residues. V was clipped by 2 bases and J by 2 bases, with 10 bases between them. Here the CDR3 reads CASSPSSGAYEQYF. The CDR3 region has the DNA TGTGCCAGCTCACCAAGTTCGGGTGCCTACGAGCAGTACTTC.

The gene calls are TRBV20-1 and TRBJ2-1; tentatively, D is TRBD2 (6 bases). There are 12 residues in the CDR3. The germline V gene has CDR1 DFQATT and CDR2 SNEGSKA (reference sequence). This CDR3 reads CRAPAGYNEQFF. The DNA for the CDR3 is TGCAGGGCTCCCGCGGGGTACAATGAGCAGTTCTTC.

This clonotype has ten or more counts. The chain combines TRBV5-1 with TRBJ2-1, with D perhaps given as TRBD1 or TRBD2 (5 bases each). V gave up 5 bases and J gave up 12 bases, with 18 bases separating them. The germline V gene has CDR1 SGHRS and CDR2 YFSETQ. CDR3 size: 13 residues. DNA for the CDR3: TGCGCCAGCAGGGATGGGGGACCGTCGGGGCAGTTCTTC. It codes for CASRDGGPSGQFF. The complete variable domain, with remaining parts taken from reference TRBV5-1 and TRBJ2-1, reads KAGVTQTPRYLIKTRGQQVTLSCSPISGHRSVSWYQQTPGQGLQFLFEYFSETQRNKGNFPGRFSGRQFSNSRSEMNVSTLELGDSALYLCASRDGGPSGQFFGPGTRLTVL.

This clonotype was counted between two and nine times. V and J are TRBV5-1 and TRBJ2-5; no reliable D call. V was pared by 4 bases and J by 5 bases, with 24 bases between. Germline CDR1 reads SGHRS; CDR2 reads YFSETQ. This CDR3 spans 17 amino acids. The CDR3 spells CASSASGRPAKWETQYF. CDR3 nucleotides: TGCGCCAGCAGCGCATCCGGACGGCCCGCAAAATGGGAGACCCAGTACTTC.

This chain links TRBV6-2 or TRBV6-3 with TRBJ2-5; a weak D match, TRBD1 (5 bases). There are 13 residues in the CDR3. Germline V lookup: CDR1 MNHEY, CDR2 SVGEGT. The V gene lost 0 bases and the J gene lost 6 bases, with 8 bases spanning the gap. The CDR3 sequence: CASSYSRVQTQYF. The CDR3 DNA follows: TGTGCCAGCAGTTACTCCAGGGTCCAGACCCAGTACTTC.

This clonotype showed up many times. The gene calls are TRBV9 and TRBJ2-1, with a tentative D call TRBD2 (6 bases). The CDR3 runs to 16 residues. Germline CDR1 reads SGDLS; CDR2 reads YYNGEE. Deletions cut 4 bases from V and 0 bases from J, with 14 bases between. As DNA, the CDR3 is TGTGCCAGCAGCCCACGGGACTTCCTCTCCTACAATGAGCAGTTCTTC. Translating gives CASSPRDFLSYNEQFF.

In its sample, this clonotype was seen once. CDR3 region: CASSLRGIGNQPQHF. The CDR3 DNA reads TGTGCCAGCAGTTTACGGGGGATCGGCAATCAGCCCCAGCATTTT. This chain links TRBV12-3 or TRBV12-4 with TRBJ1-5, with D maybe TRBD1 (5 bases). V lost 2 bases and J lost 2, with 10 bases in between. CDR3 length: 15 amino acids.

This clonotype was observed at least ten times. This chain connects TRBV6-6 to TRBJ2-3; TRBD1 aligns across 7 bases. This CDR3 region has 13 residues. V lost 8 bases, J lost 0 bases, and 2 bases stayed unmatched. Germline V gives CDR1 MNHNY, CDR2 SVGAGI (reference sequence). This chain's CDR3 is CASRDSSTDTQYF. The CDR3 DNA reads TGTGCCAGCCGGGACAGCAGCACAGATACGCAGTATTTT.

This chain connects TRBV7-2 to TRBJ2-1; D uncertain. This CDR3 spans 14 amino acids. Per germline, CDR1 SGHTA and CDR2 FQGNSA. Trimming took off 7 bases at V and 10 bases at J, with 20 bases between the two ends. CDR3 in amino acids: CASTPMTVAPEQFF. The CDR3 DNA reads TGTGCCAGCACCCCCATGACGGTAGCTCCCGAGCAGTTCTTC.

This clonotype was counted once. At one end the junction does not follow the germline gene, possibly because of a read error. V usage is TRBV6-6 and J usage is TRBJ2-1, with TRBD2 matching 13 bases. CDR1 and CDR2 from the germline V gene are MNHNY and SVGAGI (reference sequence). This CDR3 spans 18 amino acids. The chain's CDR3 is CVSSGRTSGSISYNEQFF. The CDR3 DNA reads TGTGTCAGCAGTGGAAGGACTAGCGGGAGTATCTCCTACAATGAGCAGTTCTTC.

Points on this clonotype: A read error may account for a junction end that differs from germline. The chain carries TRBV9 and TRBJ2-1; tentatively, D is TRBD2 (6 bases). CDR1 and CDR2 (germline): SGDLS, YYNGEE. The CDR3 contains 13 residues. The CDR3 region has the DNA TGTGCCAGCAGCGTTTCGGGAGTGGATGAGCAGTCCTTC. This gives the protein CASSVSGVDEQSF.

The chain combines TRBV5-6 with TRBJ2-7; 14 nucleotides agree with TRBD2. Germline V CDR1 and CDR2: SGHDT, YYEEEE. V gave up 4 bases and J gave up 2 bases; unmatched junction bases: 11. The CDR3 spans 18 residues. The CDR3: CASSPRWTSGRMAYEQYF. In nucleotides, the CDR3 is TGTGCCAGCAGCCCAAGGTGGACTAGCGGGAGGATGGCCTACGAGCAGTACTTC.

The CDR3 spells CASSGTGATYEQYF. The DNA for the CDR3 is TGCGCCAGCAGTGGGACAGGGGCTACCTACGAGCAGTACTTC. This chain joins TRBV5-1 and TRBJ2-7, with 10 bases aligning to TRBD1. Germline V gene lookup returns CDR1 SGHRS and CDR2 YFSETQ. With 5 bases clipped from V and 2 bases from J, the junction kept 4 bases outside the gene matches. The CDR3 extends over 14 amino acids.

To note about this clonotype: A much larger clone differs from this one at a single base, so this may be a read error. The rearrangement uses TRBV6-5 and TRBJ2-7; maybe TRBD1 (5 bases). V was cut by 0 bases and J by 0 bases, with 12 bases left in between. The CDR3 is 16 amino acids. The V gene's germline CDR1 is MNHEY and CDR2 SVGAGI. CDR3 amino acids: CASSYSLGDPSYEQYF. Written as DNA, the CDR3 is TGTGCCAGCAGTTACTCGTTAGGGGATCCCTCCTACGAGCAGTACTTC.

This clonotype was counted only a few times. This chain uses TRBV2 with TRBJ2-7, with unresolved D. CDR1 and CDR2 from the germline V gene are SNHLY and FYNNEI. V was cut by 5 bases and J by 3 bases, with 17 bases left in between. The CDR3 loop spans 15 amino acids. CDR3 coding DNA: TGTGCCAGCAGTACTAACTTAGTCTTATTCTACGAGCAGTACTTC. Residues: CASSTNLVLFYEQYF.

This clonotype occurred a few times. The V call is TRBV4-1, the J call TRBJ2-3; 7 nucleotides agree with TRBD1. The CDR3 sequence is 18 residues long. J was trimmed by 9 bases and V by 11 bases; bases with no gene match: 29. Germline V CDR1 and CDR2: MGHRA, YSYEKL. This chain's CDR3 is CALHRKTGYEPSQGTQYF. CDR3 coding DNA: TGCGCCCTCCACAGGAAGACAGGGTATGAGCCTTCGCAGGGAACGCAGTATTTT.

The chain is built from TRBV13 and TRBJ1-3, with TRBD1 matching 9 bases. Trimming took 6 bases from V and 5 from J; bases not matched to a gene: 14. Germline assignment: CDR1 PRHDT and CDR2 FYEKMQ (reference sequence). The CDR3 totals 17 residues. CDR3 DNA sequence: TGTGCCAGCAGGTCGCGAGAAGGGACAGGGTCGAGAAACACCATATATTTT. It specifies CASRSREGTGSRNTIYF.

CDR3: CASSQYTGGEQYF. CDR3 nucleotide sequence: TGTGCCAGCAGCCAATATACAGGCGGCGAGCAGTACTTC. J is TRBJ2-7 and V is TRBV3-1; D is perhaps TRBD1 (5 bases). The CDR3 length is 13 residues. Germline V gene sequence: CDR1 LGHDT, CDR2 YNNKEL (reference sequence). V gave up 2 bases and J gave up 6 bases, with 11 bases separating them.

This clonotype came up a few times. The CDR3 loop reads CSARPNTDTQYF. In DNA, the CDR3 is TGCAGTGCTAGACCAAACACAGATACGCAGTATTTT. The V and J genes are TRBV20-1 and TRBJ2-3, with D unresolved. CDR3 size: 12 residues. The V gene lost 2 bases and the J gene lost 2 bases, with 5 bases spanning the gap. Germline CDR1 DFQATT, CDR2 SNEGSKA (reference sequence).

This clonotype was detected many times. The gene calls are TRBV29-1 and TRBJ2-7; 7 bases map to TRBD1. The J segment lost 3 bases and the V segment lost 7 bases, leaving 6 bases of the junction unmatched. This CDR3 has 12 residues. Germline CDR1 SQVTM, CDR2 ANQGSEA. The CDR3 is CSGGGHYYEQYF. CDR3 bases: TGCAGCGGAGGGGGCCACTACTACGAGCAGTACTTC.

As for this clonotype: A read error may produce the germline difference seen at one junction end. The rearrangement uses TRBV9 and TRBJ2-7; 11 nucleotides align to TRBD1. The CDR3 length is 14 residues. Germline lookup yields CDR1 SGDLS and CDR2 YYNGEE. CDR3 sequence: CASGVGQGAGEQYF. CDR3 bases: TGTGCCAGCGGCGTCGGACAGGGGGCCGGGGAGCAGTACTTC.

The rearrangement uses TRBV20-1 and TRBJ2-5; D gene uncertain. V shed 5 bases and J shed 5 bases, with 18 bases lying between them. The germline V gene has CDR1 DFQATT and CDR2 SNEGSKA (reference sequence). The CDR3 runs 14 residues. CDR3 sequence (DNA): TGCAGTGCTCCCCCTTCTAGTTTCTGGGAGACCCAGTACTTC. This sequence encodes CSAPPSSFWETQYF.